This is a list of T cell receptor beta chains from one sample in a study of blood T cell repertoires in COVID-19. Sequenced by immunoSEQ multiplex PCR; TCRdb stores in-frame clones only, minus some. The sample lists approximately 66,000 clones, around four fifths occurring once. The source material was peripheral blood. These receptors came from a man in his 60s with acute or convalescent COVID-19. The CDR3 runs from the conserved cysteine through the conserved F or W. Rows give clone size only sometimes, using once, few, many, or a class for an expanded clone.

cdr3_aa j_call v_call clone_size
CATLLGRTGGTEAFF TRBJ1-1 TRBV6-5 -
CASSPYSNQPQHF TRBJ1-5 TRBV27 once
CASSVGAGGSQETQYF TRBJ2-5 TRBV9 few
CASSDGVQGPGETQYF TRBJ2-5 TRBV7-2 -
CASSLGLIGVTGELFF TRBJ2-2 TRBV5-1 -
CASGLGTGYRTDTQYF TRBJ2-3 TRBV12-5 -
CASSSRGRELFF TRBJ2-2 TRBV27 few
CASSLGAPVTGELFF TRBJ2-2 TRBV7-8 once
CASSVQGADTGELFF TRBJ2-2 TRBV5-1 -
CASSLDLAGGMNTGELFF TRBJ2-2 TRBV5-1 -
CASSQYEAEAFF TRBJ1-1 TRBV6-5 -
CASSQSLLSVRQGLNEKLFF TRBJ1-4 TRBV23-1 few
CASSISRGMDTQYF TRBJ2-3 TRBV19 -
CASSKGLVTGELFF TRBJ2-2 TRBV6-6 many
CATSDPTSGEQYF TRBJ2-7 TRBV24-1 -
CASSQEGASGKGSYNEQFF TRBJ2-1 TRBV4-1 -
CASSLEGSSGNTIYF TRBJ1-3 TRBV11-2 -
CASSLDRNQETQYF TRBJ2-5 TRBV7-3 -
CASPKGPEAFF TRBJ1-1 TRBV21-1 -
CASKSTASGAYNEQFF TRBJ2-1 TRBV5-1 -
CASSSRLDQETQYF TRBJ2-5 TRBV5-4 -
CASSFRSSGANVLTF TRBJ2-6 TRBV28 once
CASSIAAGTVAYNEQFF TRBJ2-1 TRBV19 few
CASSMRGGKLFF TRBJ1-4 TRBV19 -
CASIRTGGLGELFF TRBJ2-2 TRBV28 -
CASSQGQGDETQYF TRBJ2-5 TRBV3-1/TRBV3-2 -
CASSPTRGVETQYF TRBJ2-5 TRBV7-2 -
CASSPSGDTDTQYF TRBJ2-3 TRBV2 -
CASSPVGDGNTIYF TRBJ1-3 TRBV7-8 -
CASSQGAREPQHF TRBJ1-5 TRBV19 once
CASSPPGLEIYEQYF TRBJ2-7 TRBV7-9 few
CASSAPGQGTEAFF TRBJ1-1 TRBV28 -